A selection of T cell receptor beta chains follows, all from one sample in a study of a mutant IDH1 vaccine in newly diagnosed glioma. Their specific antigens are unknown. Using immunoSEQ multiplex PCR, the repertoire was profiled, and TCRdb retains in-frame clones only, with some absent. The table records 60,000 or so clones, under 90% of them present only once. Sample: PBMCs, taken from a glioma patient whose treatment included an IDH1 peptide vaccine. Receptors originate from a man under 40 with glioma. Both conserved end residues are part of each CDR3. Fields, in order: D gene, J gene, V gene, clone size, CDR3 DNA, CDR3 protein. The D gene is left open where the match is weak. Not every row has a clone size; where given, it reads once, few, many or a size class.

TRBD1	TRBJ2-4	TRBV15	-	TGTGCCACCAGCAGAGGGCAACAGGGGGTGGGGAACATTCAGTACTTC	CATSRGQQGVGNIQYF
-	TRBJ2-2	TRBV9	-	TGTGCCAGCAGCCTCGGCGGCGGGGGCCACACCGGGGAGCTGTTTTTT	CASSLGGGGHTGELFF
-	TRBJ1-6	TRBV7-9	-	TGTGCCAGCAGCTTAGGCCTTGGGAGCTCCTATAATTCACCCCTCCACTTT	CASSLGLGSSYNSPLHF
TRBD2	TRBJ2-7	TRBV19	-	TGTGCCAGCGGGCTAGCGGGGGGTCTCTCCGAGCAGTACTTC	CASGLAGGLSEQYF
-	TRBJ2-5	TRBV5-4	-	TGTGCCAGCAGCATTCCGGGCTGGGGCCAAGAGACCCAGTACTTC	CASSIPGWGQETQYF
-	TRBJ2-1	TRBV5-1	-	TGCGCCAGCAGTTCGGGGCCTGGGGATGAGCAGTTCTTC	CASSSGPGDEQFF
-	TRBJ1-1	TRBV7-8	few	TGTGCCAGCAGCTTAGCGGAGCTGAACACTGAAGCTTTCTTT	CASSLAELNTEAFF
TRBD2	TRBJ2-1	TRBV2	-	TGTGCCAGCTCCCTCGGGGGGAGTTACAATGAGCAGTTCTTC	CASSLGGSYNEQFF
-	TRBJ2-2	TRBV7-8	-	TGTGCCAGCAGCCACTTGGCGAACACCGGGGAGCTGTTTTTT	CASSHLANTGELFF
-	TRBJ2-1	TRBV6-5	-	TGTGCCAGCAGTTACTCCGAATGGAATGAGCAGTTCTTC	CASSYSEWNEQFF
-	TRBJ1-1	TRBV20-1	-	TGCAGTGCTAGTACGAACACTGAAGCTTTCTTT	CSASTNTEAFF
-	TRBJ1-2	TRBV18	few	TGTGCCAGCTCACCGGGAGGCTATGGCTACACCTTC	CASSPGGYGYTF
-	TRBJ1-6	TRBV7-2	-	TGTGCCAGCAGCTTAGCGGATTACAGCGGATATAATTCACCCCTCCACTTT	CASSLADYSGYNSPLHF
-	TRBJ2-3	TRBV6-1	-	TGTGCCACTGAAGGGGCAGGTAGCACAGATACGCAGTATTTT	CATEGAGSTDTQYF
-	TRBJ2-3	TRBV30	-	TGTGCCTGGAGTGTTCACAATAAACATACTAGCACAGATACGCAGTATTTT	CAWSVHNKHTSTDTQYF
-	TRBJ1-1	TRBV5-6	-	TGTGCCAGCAGCATTGACCGGTTTTGGACTGAAGCTTTCTTT	CASSIDRFWTEAFF
-	TRBJ1-3	TRBV29-1	-	TGCAGCGGACGTGGAAGCACTGGAAACACCATATATTTT	CSGRGSTGNTIYF
-	TRBJ1-1	TRBV29-1	few	TGCAGCGCTGGTTCGGGGTTCGGAAACACTGAAGCTTTCTTT	CSAGSGFGNTEAFF
-	TRBJ1-1	TRBV19	once	TGTGCCAGTAGTATATGGGGGGGCAACACTGAAGCTTTCTTT	CASSIWGGNTEAFF
-	TRBJ2-3	TRBV5-6	-	TGTGCCAGCAGCTTGAGCCCCACAGATACGCAGTATTTT	CASSLSPTDTQYF
-	TRBJ1-1	TRBV13	-	TGTGCCAGCAGCACTGGAGACAACACTGAAGCTTTCTTT	CASSTGDNTEAFF
TRBD2	TRBJ2-3	TRBV6-6	-	TGTGCCAGCAGTTATGAACTAGCGGGGGTAACAGATACGCAGTATTTT	CASSYELAGVTDTQYF
TRBD1	TRBJ1-6	TRBV15	few	TGTGCCACCAGCAGGGGGACAGGGGGTATCGTTAGGTCACCCCTCCACTTT	CATSRGTGGIVRSPLHF
TRBD1	TRBJ1-1	TRBV19	-	TGTGCCAGTAGTATAGATCGGACAGGGGGAGAGGACACTGAAGCTTTCTTT	CASSIDRTGGEDTEAFF
-	TRBJ1-2	TRBV6-1	-	TGTGCCAGCAGTGACAGAGGCGGCTACACCTTC	CASSDRGGYTF
-	TRBJ2-7	TRBV19	-	TGTGCCACAATAGACGGCACCTACGAGCAGTACTTC	CATIDGTYEQYF
-	TRBJ2-3	TRBV5-6	once	TGTGCCAGCAGCGACGTGGGGGCAGGAGATACGCAGTATTTT	CASSDVGAGDTQYF
TRBD1	TRBJ1-5	TRBV6-6	-	TGTGCCAGCAGAAAGGACAGGGTCAATCAGCCCCAGCATTTT	CASRKDRVNQPQHF
TRBD1	TRBJ1-1	TRBV5-6	once	TGTGCCAGCAGCTCCGTTGGACAGGCGATGAACACTGAAGCTTTCTTT	CASSSVGQAMNTEAFF
-	TRBJ2-7	TRBV6-5	-	TGTGCCAGCAACCTAGGGGGGAGCTCCTACGAGCAGTACTTC	CASNLGGSSYEQYF
TRBD2	TRBJ2-3	TRBV10-3	-	TGTGCCATCACTCCCCGGGGGGGGAGCACAGATACGCAGTATTTT	CAITPRGGSTDTQYF
-	TRBJ1-1	TRBV7-9	-	TGTGCCAGTCGCCTCGGGACATCCAACACTGAAGCTTTCTTT	CASRLGTSNTEAFF
TRBD1	TRBJ2-7	TRBV7-9	-	TGTGCCAGCAGCTTGACAGGGATAATGGGGGAGCAGTACTTC	CASSLTGIMGEQYF
-	TRBJ1-1	TRBV5-6	few	TGTGCCAGCAGCAAATGGGACACTGAAGCTTTCTTT	CASSKWDTEAFF
-	TRBJ1-5	TRBV6-1	-	TGTGCCAGCAGGATAGCCCGGGGAAATCAGCCCCAGCATTTT	CASRIARGNQPQHF
TRBD1	TRBJ2-2	TRBV18	-	TGTGCCAGCTCACCACGGCTGGGGACAGGGGGCGCGATCGGGGAGCTGTTTTTT	CASSPRLGTGGAIGELFF
-	TRBJ1-5	TRBV18	few	TGTGCCAGCTCCTCAGGTAATAGCAATCAGCCCCAGCATTTT	CASSSGNSNQPQHF
TRBD1	TRBJ1-1	TRBV5-4	few	TGTGCCAGCAGCTTTCAGGGGGCTGTCACTGAAGCTTTCTTT	CASSFQGAVTEAFF
TRBD2	TRBJ2-1	TRBV5-1	-	TGCGCCAGCAGCTTATCGGGGGGGTACAATGAGCAGTTCTTC	CASSLSGGYNEQFF
-	TRBJ2-7	TRBV29-1	-	TGCAGCGTTGCCACAGGGTACGAGCAGTACTTC	CSVATGYEQYF
TRBD1	TRBJ2-7	TRBV7-9	-	TGTGCCAGCAGCTTAGCCTACACAAGGGACAGGGAGGCCTACGAGCAGTACTTC	CASSLAYTRDREAYEQYF
TRBD1	TRBJ1-2	TRBV5-1	-	TGCGCCAGCAGCCCGGAGAGCGACAGGGTTAACTATGGCTACACCTTC	CASSPESDRVNYGYTF
-	TRBJ1-2	TRBV14	few	TGTGCCAGCAGCCATGCCCGCGGGGGCGGCTACACCTTC	CASSHARGGGYTF
TRBD1	TRBJ2-4	TRBV6-1	-	TGTGCCAGCAGTGGCCACGACAGGGGCATTCAGTACTTC	CASSGHDRGIQYF
-	TRBJ1-5	TRBV28	-	TGTGCCAGCAGTTTATGGGGGCGCGGGCGCAATCAGCCCCAGCATTTT	CASSLWGRGRNQPQHF
TRBD1	TRBJ2-2	TRBV5-4	-	TGTGCCAGCAGCTTGTTGGGACAGGGGGAGAAGAACACCGGGGAGCTGTTTTTT	CASSLLGQGEKNTGELFF
-	TRBJ2-1	TRBV6-4	-	TGTGCCAGCAGTGACTCGGACTACAATGAGCAGTTCTTC	CASSDSDYNEQFF
-	TRBJ2-1	TRBV28	-	TGTGCCAGCAGTTTAATGTATGAGCAGTTCTTC	CASSLMYEQFF
-	TRBJ2-6	TRBV18	-	TGTGCCAGCTCATCCCGAACCGGGGCCAACGTCCTGACTTTC	CASSSRTGANVLTF